This T cell receptor (beta chain) was captured in a study of cytomegalovirus exposure and HLA in healthy donors. Primers: 60 Vbeta forward and 13 Jbeta reverse. Generated by immunoSEQ multiplex PCR, the TCRdb table keeps only in-frame clones and is missing some. The sample lists about 180,000 clones; about four fifths were seen once. V trimming: 3 bases; J trimming: 3 bases; junction bases outside the gene matches: 1. The CDR3 is 14 amino acids. From germline, CDR1 is SEHNR and CDR2 FQNEAQ (reference sequence). J is TRBJ2-3 and V is TRBV7-9, with 9 bases that match TRBD2. Sequencing was done on a sample of PBMCs. The sequence was obtained from a young man in good health and CMV-seropositive. For the CDR3, the DNA is TGTGCCAGCAGCTTTGGACTAGCGACAGATACGCAGTATTTT. Its translation: CASSFGLATDTQYF. The full variable domain, completed using reference TRBV7-9 and TRBJ2-3, is DTGVSQNPRHKITKRGQNVTFRCDPISEHNRLYWYRQTLGQGPEFLTYFQNEAQLEKSRLLSDRFSAERPKGSFSTLEIQRTEQGDSAMYLCASSFGLATDTQYFGPGTRLTVL.